One and the same sample provided the 12 T cell receptor beta chains below, sequenced in a study of T cell responses to AZD1222 COVID-19 vaccine. This table comes from immunoSEQ multiplex PCR, and its TCRdb copy is limited to in-frame clones, with some not included. The data hold 180,000 or so clones, with around nine tenths observed a single time. The sequenced sample was peripheral blood, obtained on day 0 of AZD1222 vaccination. These receptors were collected from an adult in good health.

The V and J genes are TRBV5-4 and TRBJ1-3; D may be TRBD1 (6 bases). The CDR3 runs 12 residues. V lost 9 bases and J lost 5, with 12 bases in between. Per germline, CDR1 SGHNT and CDR2 YYREEE (reference sequence). The CDR3 is CATRTVRNTIYF. DNA of the CDR3: TGTGCCACCCGGACAGTCAGAAACACCATATATTTT.

This clone came up many times. The gene calls are TRBV6-4 and TRBJ1-6; D unresolved. Germline CDR1 and CDR2: MRHNA and SNTAGT. This CDR3 spans 13 amino acids. V was pared by 2 bases and J by 5 bases, with 4 bases between. This CDR3 reads CASSDRDNSPLHF. CDR3 nucleotides: TGTGCCAGCAGTGACAGGGATAATTCACCCCTCCACTTT.

This chain joins TRBV5-1 and TRBJ2-4, with D unresolved. This CDR3 has 14 residues. The germline V gene has CDR1 SGHRS and CDR2 YFSETQ. Trimming removed 1 base at V and 0 bases at J, with 5 bases between. The CDR3 spells CASSLTLAKNIQYF. The CDR3, as DNA: TGCGCCAGCAGCTTGACACTAGCCAAAAACATTCAGTACTTC. Drawing the rest from reference TRBV5-1 and TRBJ2-4, the complete variable domain is KAGVTQTPRYLIKTRGQQVTLSCSPISGHRSVSWYQQTPGQGLQFLFEYFSETQRNKGNFPGRFSGRQFSNSRSEMNVSTLELGDSALYLCASSLTLAKNIQYFGAGTRLSVL.

The V and J genes are TRBV6-5 and TRBJ1-2; unclear D gene. Looked up from germline, CDR1 is MNHEY and CDR2 is SVGAGI. This CDR3 has 13 residues. The ends were cut back, 3 bases at V and 6 bases at J, with 11 bases in the middle. DNA of the CDR3: TGTGCCAGCAGTTATATAGGTGGGAATGGCTACACCTTC. Protein: CASSYIGGNGYTF.

This clone was detected a few times. The rearrangement links TRBV6-5 to TRBJ1-4; D is possibly TRBD1 (6 bases). Germline values: CDR1 MNHEY, CDR2 SVGAGI. The V gene lost 6 bases and the J gene lost 4 bases, with 12 bases spanning the gap. The length of the CDR3 is 14 residues. The CDR3 here is CASRQGSGNEKLFF. The CDR3 DNA is TGTGCCAGCAGACAGGGAAGTGGTAATGAAAAACTGTTTTTT.

The chain couples TRBV6-5 to TRBJ1-5; 7 bases align to TRBD1. The CDR3 runs 13 residues. Germline CDR1 is MNHEY and CDR2 is SVGAGI. The J segment lost 7 bases and the V segment lost 6 bases, leaving 6 bases of the junction unmatched. The CDR3, as DNA: TGTGCCAGCAGAGAGGGGGCTGACCAGCCCCAGCATTTT. Its protein is CASREGADQPQHF.

The V call is TRBV3-1 (or the pseudogene TRBV3-2), the J call TRBJ1-3, with 8 bases fitting TRBD1. Germline CDR1 and CDR2: LGHDT and YNNKEL (reference sequence). Losses at the gene ends were 4 bases for V and 0 bases for J; bases not matched to a gene: 2. The CDR3 loop spans 15 amino acids. CDR3 nucleotides: TGTGCCAGCAGCCGACAGGGGTCCTCTGGAAACACCATATATTTT. This translates into CASSRQGSSGNTIYF.

The rearrangement uses TRBV30 and TRBJ2-7; possible D gene TRBD1, 5 bases. The CDR3 loop spans 14 amino acids. With 3 bases removed from V and 3 bases from J, the gap between germline ends came to 15 bases. The germline V gene encodes CDR1 GTSNPN and CDR2 SVGIG (reference sequence). The CDR3 reads CAWRRPGSYYEQYF. CDR3 nucleotide sequence: TGTGCCTGGAGAAGGCCAGGGTCATACTACGAGCAGTACTTC.

The chain carries TRBV15 and TRBJ2-7; possibly TRBD2 for D (5 bases). The V end lost 5 bases, the J end lost 2 bases, and 13 bases lay between the germline ends. This CDR3 contains 14 residues. Germline V gene data show CDR1 as LNHNV and CDR2 as YYDKDF (reference sequence). CDR3 in DNA: TGTGCCACCAGCTCCGGACTGATAACCTACGAGCAGTACTTC. Its protein product is CATSSGLITYEQYF.

V gene TRBV4-1 combines with J gene TRBJ1-5; 9 bases agree with TRBD1. Germline V CDR1 and CDR2: MGHRA, YSYEKL. The CDR3 covers 15 residues. The trim removed 4 bases at V and 9 bases at J, leaving 10 bases unmatched. The CDR3 nucleotides are TGCGCCAGCAGCCCCACCCCGGACAGGGGTCGGCCCCAGCATTTT. Translating gives CASSPTPDRGRPQHF.

V gene TRBV12-3 or TRBV12-4 combines with J gene TRBJ1-1; D is unresolved. This CDR3 has 13 amino acids. V was shortened by 5 bases and J by 0 bases, with 7 bases between the two germline ends. CDR3 amino acids: CASSAPVNTEAFF. For the CDR3, the DNA is TGTGCCAGCAGTGCCCCTGTGAACACTGAAGCTTTCTTT.

The chain is built from TRBV7-2 and TRBJ2-2; D is unresolved. Germline-derived CDR1 and CDR2 are SGHTA and FQGNSA. Trimming pared 5 bases from V and 0 bases from J, leaving 10 bases between. The CDR3 sequence is 15 residues long. The CDR3 DNA reads as TGTGCCAGCAGCCCTAGGTGGGCGAACACCGGGGAGCTGTTTTTT. It encodes CASSPRWANTGELFF.